Listed here are 29 T cell receptor beta chains from one sample, sequenced in a study of T cell changes during pregnancy in multiple sclerosis. The repertoire was sequenced with immunoSEQ multiplex PCR; TCRdb's copy has only in-frame clones and lacks some. The table lists around 68,000 clones, around 92% of them singletons. Sequences were derived from peripheral blood, sampled in the third trimester of pregnancy. The receptors originated from a female donor in good health, enrolled as a control in a pregnancy study.

The CDR3 loop is CASSLTGPFGQPQHF. CDR3 bases: TGCGCCAGCAGCTTGACAGGCCCCTTCGGGCAGCCCCAGCATTTT. The V gene is TRBV5-1, the J gene TRBJ1-5, with D perhaps matching TRBD1 (5 bases). The germline V and J ends were trimmed by 1 base and 7 bases, with 15 bases remaining between them. The V gene's germline CDR1 is SGHRS and CDR2 YFSETQ. The CDR3 length is 15 residues.

In nucleotides, the CDR3 is TGTGCCTCCAAAGCGGGAGGGCCGGGGAATGAGCAGTTCTTC. Translation: CASKAGGPGNEQFF. The chain joins TRBV27 to TRBJ2-1; 10 positions match TRBD2. V lost 11 bases to trimming and J lost 7 bases; unmatched junction nucleotides: 11. The CDR3 consists of 14 residues. From germline, CDR1 is MNHEY and CDR2 SMNVEV (reference sequence).

The rearrangement joins TRBV6-5 to TRBJ1-1, with D hard to call. The CDR3 loop spans 12 amino acids. Germline V gene lookup returns CDR1 MNHEY and CDR2 SVGAGI. Between the trimmed V and J ends, which lost 6 bases and 5 bases, there was a span of 10 bases. CDR3 loop: CASRTGGTEAFF. The DNA of the CDR3 is TGTGCCAGCAGAACGGGAGGGACTGAAGCTTTCTTT.

The chain uses TRBV19 and TRBJ1-1; D ambiguous. Trimming cost V 1 base and J 1 base, with 13 bases left between them. The CDR3 covers 16 residues. Germline CDR1 and CDR2: LNHDA and SQIVND (reference sequence). The CDR3 DNA reads TGTGCCAGTAGTATAGCTACGGCGACTCCGAACACTGAAGCTTTCTTT. It yields the protein CASSIATATPNTEAFF.

The chain joins TRBV4-2 to TRBJ1-2, with 8 bases aligning to TRBD1. Germline lookup yields CDR1 LGHNA and CDR2 YNFKEQ. The ends lost 1 base at V and 4 bases at J; junction bases unmatched: 5. The CDR3 loop spans 15 amino acids. In nucleotides, the CDR3 is TGTGCCAGCAGCCAAGTGTCAGGGGGCACCTATGGCTACACCTTC. Translated, it gives CASSQVSGGTYGYTF.

V and J are TRBV6-4 and TRBJ2-1, with D possibly matching TRBD1 (6 bases). Trimming stripped 4 bases from V and 2 bases from J, with 12 bases between. The germline CDR1 and CDR2 sequences are MRHNA and SNTAGT. The CDR3 consists of 15 residues. The CDR3 here is CASSALQGTYNEQFF. CDR3 nucleotide sequence: TGTGCCAGCAGTGCCCTACAGGGAACCTACAATGAGCAGTTCTTC.

V gene TRBV9 combines with J gene TRBJ2-2; the match to TRBD1 covers 9 bases. Germline V lookup: CDR1 SGDLS, CDR2 YYNGEE. The CDR3 consists of 15 residues. Germline trimming cut 6 bases from V and 4 bases from J; bases unmatched to any gene: 7. CDR3 residues: CASNRQGVFTGELFF. The CDR3, as DNA: TGTGCCAGCAATCGACAGGGGGTTTTCACCGGGGAGCTGTTTTTT.

This sequence joins TRBV6-5 and TRBJ2-1, with D possibly TRBD2 on 6 matching bases. The germline V and J ends were trimmed by 6 bases and 4 bases, with 10 bases remaining between them. Per the germline V gene, CDR1 is MNHEY and CDR2 is SVGAGI. This CDR3 has 13 residues. CDR3 loop: CASRASEYNEQFF. CDR3 coding DNA: TGTGCCAGCAGAGCTAGCGAGTACAATGAGCAGTTCTTC.

The chain recombines TRBV19 with TRBJ1-1; 8 nucleotides line up with TRBD1. The CDR3 spans 16 residues. Germline V lookup: CDR1 LNHDA, CDR2 SQIVND (reference sequence). V lost 4 bases to trimming and J lost 5 bases; unmatched junction nucleotides: 12. The CDR3 nucleotides are TGTGCCAGTAGTAAATCCCCTCAGGGGGCTTGGACTGAAGCTTTCTTT. Its translation: CASSKSPQGAWTEAFF. The full variable domain, completed using reference TRBV19 and TRBJ1-1, is DGGITQSPKYLFRKEGQNVTLSCEQNLNHDAMYWYRQDPGQGLRLIYYSQIVNDFQKGDIAEGYSVSREKKESFPLTVTSAQKNPTAFYLCASSKSPQGAWTEAFFGQGTRLTVV.

V usage is TRBV5-1 and J usage is TRBJ1-5; 7 bases are shared with TRBD1. Trimming cost V 4 bases and J 4 bases; bases outside gene matches: 14. Germline CDR1 SGHRS, CDR2 YFSETQ. The CDR3 has 17 residues. The CDR3 sequence: CASSRPKPGQNNQPQHF. The CDR3 DNA follows: TGCGCCAGCAGCCGACCAAAACCGGGACAGAATAATCAGCCCCAGCATTTT. The variable domain in full, with the rest retrieved from reference TRBV5-1 and TRBJ1-5, is KAGVTQTPRYLIKTRGQQVTLSCSPISGHRSVSWYQQTPGQGLQFLFEYFSETQRNKGNFPGRFSGRQFSNSRSEMNVSTLELGDSALYLCASSRPKPGQNNQPQHFGDGTRLSIL.

The rearrangement uses TRBV14 and TRBJ1-6; 8 bases fit TRBD1. Germline CDR1 SGHDN, CDR2 FVKESK. The J segment lost 7 bases and the V segment lost 4 bases, leaving 6 bases of the junction unmatched. CDR3 length: 15 amino acids. CDR3 sequence: CASSPTQGENSPLHF. The DNA of the CDR3 is TGTGCCAGCAGCCCGACACAGGGGGAAAATTCACCCCTCCACTTT.

The chain couples TRBV7-6 to TRBJ2-7; the D gene is possibly TRBD2 (5 bases). The CDR3 sequence is 13 residues long. The V gene lost 2 bases and the J gene lost 7 bases, with 12 bases spanning the gap. Germline-derived CDR1 and CDR2 are SGHVS and FNYEAQ. This CDR3 is CASSLTQAAEQYF. DNA for the CDR3: TGTGCCAGCAGCTTAACCCAAGCGGCGGAGCAGTACTTC.

This chain joins TRBV7-9 and TRBJ2-7; TRBD1 agrees at 9 bases. This CDR3 region has 14 residues. V was clipped by 4 bases and J by 4 bases; unmatched bases: 5. From germline, CDR1 is SEHNR and CDR2 FQNEAQ (reference sequence). CDR3: CASSSTGGRYEQYF. In DNA form, the CDR3 reads TGTGCCAGCAGCTCCACAGGGGGCCGTTACGAGCAGTACTTC.

This clone appeared a single time. This chain connects TRBV7-9 to TRBJ2-1; 9 bases fit TRBD1. The CDR3 has 17 amino acids. The germline V gene has CDR1 SEHNR and CDR2 FQNEAQ (reference sequence). J lost 5 bases, V lost 5 bases, and 13 bases had no gene match. CDR3 in DNA: TGTGCCAGCAGCCCAGACCCGGGACAGGGAGATGACAATGAGCAGTTCTTC. It yields the protein CASSPDPGQGDDNEQFF.

This chain uses TRBV7-2 with TRBJ2-7; D call uncertain. Germline CDR1 reads SGHTA; CDR2 reads FQGNSA. The V gene lost 5 bases and the J gene lost 7 bases, with 21 bases spanning the gap. This CDR3 has 15 amino acids. The CDR3 bases are TGTGCCAGCAGCCCCACTGGTTCCCCCGTCGCGGAGCAGTACTTC. It encodes CASSPTGSPVAEQYF.

CDR3 region: CASSQDLRGSNTEAFF. CDR3 sequence (DNA): TGCGCCAGCAGCCAAGATCTTCGGGGGTCAAACACTGAAGCTTTCTTT. The chain is built from TRBV4-1 and TRBJ1-1; D possibly corresponds to TRBD1 (5 bases). V shed 0 bases and J shed 2 bases, with 13 bases lying between them. Germline-derived CDR1 and CDR2 are MGHRA and YSYEKL. CDR3 length equals 16 residues.

This chain connects TRBV6-4 to TRBJ1-1; D ambiguous. V was trimmed by 6 bases and J by 0 bases, leaving 8 bases between them. The CDR3 covers 13 residues. The germline CDR1 and CDR2 sequences are MRHNA and SNTAGT. CDR3 in amino acids: CASSTAMNTEAFF. As DNA, the CDR3 is TGTGCCAGCAGCACAGCCATGAACACTGAAGCTTTCTTT.

The chain employs TRBV27 and TRBJ1-2; D is perhaps TRBD1 (5 bases). The germline V gene has CDR1 MNHEY and CDR2 SMNVEV (reference sequence). The CDR3 is made up of 12 amino acids. The germline V and J ends were trimmed by 7 bases and 8 bases, with 14 bases remaining between them. The CDR3 here is CASTTGRKGYTF. As DNA, the CDR3 is TGTGCCAGCACCACAGGCCGGAAAGGCTACACCTTC.

A single count supports this clone. This chain links TRBV19 with TRBJ2-1, with 9 bases aligning to TRBD2. Germline V gene data show CDR1 as LNHDA and CDR2 as SQIVND (reference sequence). The CDR3 covers 16 residues. V shed 5 bases, J shed 3 bases, and the junction held 8 bases outside the gene matches. DNA for the CDR3: TGTGCCAGTAGTCTAGGCGGGAGGGCCCTCTACAATGAGCAGTTCTTC. Protein sequence: CASSLGGRALYNEQFF.

This sequence joins TRBV5-1 and TRBJ1-1; the D gene is possibly TRBD1 (6 bases). CDR1 is SGHRS and CDR2 is YFSETQ in the germline V gene. V shed 7 bases and J shed 1 base, with 8 bases lying between them. This CDR3 has 12 residues. CDR3 loop: CASQDRNTEAFF. CDR3 nucleotides: TGCGCCAGCCAGGACAGGAACACTGAAGCTTTCTTT.

The chain couples TRBV7-9 to TRBJ1-1; TRBD1 agrees at 9 bases. After removal of 1 base from V and 4 bases from J, the junction contained 7 bases not matched to a gene. In germline, CDR1 is SEHNR, CDR2 FQNEAQ (reference sequence). The CDR3 is made up of 16 amino acids. CDR3 amino acids: CASSLGGTGKGTEAFF. The CDR3 nucleotides read TGTGCCAGCAGCTTAGGGGGGACAGGGAAGGGCACTGAAGCTTTCTTT.

V usage is TRBV19 and J usage is TRBJ2-1; 7 bases line up with TRBD2. This CDR3 has 16 amino acids. From germline, CDR1 is LNHDA and CDR2 SQIVND (reference sequence). V gave up 6 bases and J gave up 4 bases; unmatched junction bases: 12. Here the CDR3 reads CASRRPGLADYNEQFF. The CDR3, as DNA: TGTGCCAGTAGACGCCCAGGGCTAGCGGATTACAATGAGCAGTTCTTC.

The genes are TRBV28 and TRBJ2-3; 7 bases align to TRBD1. The germline CDR1 and CDR2 sequences are MDHEN and SYDVKM. This CDR3 is built from 15 residues. After removal of 4 bases from V and 6 bases from J, the junction contained 10 bases not matched to a gene. This CDR3 is CASSSPTGPRDTQYF. DNA of the CDR3: TGTGCCAGCAGTTCCCCGACAGGGCCCAGGGATACGCAGTATTTT.

The table lists this clone with a count of one. The genes are TRBV14 and TRBJ1-3; D perhaps matches TRBD1 (5 bases). V lost 3 bases, J lost 0 bases, and 15 bases lay in between. Germline V CDR1 and CDR2: SGHDN, FVKESK. The CDR3 loop spans 17 amino acids. The CDR3 here is CASSHPGGGVSGNTIYF. The CDR3 DNA reads as TGTGCCAGCAGCCACCCCGGCGGGGGAGTCTCTGGAAACACCATATATTTT.

This chain uses TRBV30 with TRBJ1-4; 7 bases match TRBD1. CDR1 is GTSNPN and CDR2 is SVGIG in the germline V gene (reference sequence). With 0 bases clipped from V and 6 bases from J, the junction kept 7 bases outside the gene matches. The CDR3 has 15 amino acids. The CDR3: CAWSVPGQLYEKLFF. CDR3 nucleotide sequence: TGTGCCTGGAGTGTACCGGGACAGCTTTATGAAAAACTGTTTTTT.

This rearrangement joins TRBV5-4 to TRBJ2-7; 8 nucleotides agree with TRBD1. The CDR3 totals 16 residues. Trimming took 0 bases from V and 1 from J; bases not matched to a gene: 6. The germline gives CDR1 SGHNT, CDR2 YYREEE (reference sequence). For the CDR3, the DNA is TGTGCCAGCAGCTTGGCGGGGGACAGGTCTTCCTACGAGCAGTACTTC. Protein sequence: CASSLAGDRSSYEQYF.

Regarding this clone: At one of its ends the junction is not consistent with the germline gene, which may arise from a read error. The chain recombines TRBV29-1 with TRBJ2-3; possible D gene TRBD1, 5 bases. CDR1 and CDR2 from the germline V gene are SQVTM and ANQGSEA. This CDR3 has 12 residues. The CDR3 DNA sequence: TGCAGCGGGACCCAGGGAACAGATGCGCAGTATTTT. This codes for CSGTQGTDAQYF.

The chain combines TRBV2 with TRBJ2-2; the D gene is possibly TRBD1 (6 bases). CDR1 and CDR2 (germline): SNHLY, FYNNEI. The CDR3 sequence is 15 residues long. The V gene lost 8 bases and the J gene lost 2 bases, with 15 bases spanning the gap. This chain's CDR3 is CASLYDRTNTGELFF. Written as DNA, the CDR3 is TGTGCCAGCCTATACGACAGGACAAACACCGGGGAGCTGTTTTTT.

The V call is TRBV10-3, the J call TRBJ2-1, with D possibly matching TRBD2 (6 bases). Germline CDR1 reads ENHRY; CDR2 reads SYGVKD. The ends were cut back, 10 bases at V and 1 base at J, with 17 bases in the middle. The CDR3 is 15 residues long. The DNA of the CDR3 is TGTGCCACCTTTGAAGGGACTCTGTCCTACAATGAGCAGTTCTTC. It translates to CATFEGTLSYNEQFF.